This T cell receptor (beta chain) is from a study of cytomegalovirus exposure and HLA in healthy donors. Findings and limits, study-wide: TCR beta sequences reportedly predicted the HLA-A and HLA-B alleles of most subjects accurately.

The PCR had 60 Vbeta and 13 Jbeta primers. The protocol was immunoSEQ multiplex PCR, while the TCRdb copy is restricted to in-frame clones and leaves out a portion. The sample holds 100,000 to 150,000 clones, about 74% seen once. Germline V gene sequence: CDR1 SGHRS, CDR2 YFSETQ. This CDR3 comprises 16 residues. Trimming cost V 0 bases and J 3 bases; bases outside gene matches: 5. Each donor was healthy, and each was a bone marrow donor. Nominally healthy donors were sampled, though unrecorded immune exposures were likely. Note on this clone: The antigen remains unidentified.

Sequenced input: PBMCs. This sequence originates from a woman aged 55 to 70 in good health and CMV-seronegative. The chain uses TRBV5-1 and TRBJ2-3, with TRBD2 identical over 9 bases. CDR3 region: CASSLAAGGRTDTQYF. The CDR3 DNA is TGCGCCAGCAGCTTGGCGGCGGGGGGGCGGACAGATACGCAGTATTTT.